This entry features one T cell receptor (beta chain) sequence. The data belong to a study of control samples from healthy donors and cancer patients. The repertoire was sequenced with immunoSEQ multiplex PCR; TCRdb's copy has only in-frame clones and lacks some. This sample has roughly 98,000 clones; roughly four fifths occur once, and the top ten carry approximately 9.8%. Sequenced material: blood. The TCR comes from a woman between 55 and 75 years old in good health.

The CDR3 sequence is CASKRGLTGYTF. DNA of the CDR3: TGTGCCAGTAAGAGGGGGCTAACTGGCTACACCTTC. The chain employs TRBV12-3 or TRBV12-4 and TRBJ1-2, with 7 bases identical to TRBD1. Trimming cost V 9 bases and J 7 bases; bases outside gene matches: 8. The CDR3 is 12 residues long.